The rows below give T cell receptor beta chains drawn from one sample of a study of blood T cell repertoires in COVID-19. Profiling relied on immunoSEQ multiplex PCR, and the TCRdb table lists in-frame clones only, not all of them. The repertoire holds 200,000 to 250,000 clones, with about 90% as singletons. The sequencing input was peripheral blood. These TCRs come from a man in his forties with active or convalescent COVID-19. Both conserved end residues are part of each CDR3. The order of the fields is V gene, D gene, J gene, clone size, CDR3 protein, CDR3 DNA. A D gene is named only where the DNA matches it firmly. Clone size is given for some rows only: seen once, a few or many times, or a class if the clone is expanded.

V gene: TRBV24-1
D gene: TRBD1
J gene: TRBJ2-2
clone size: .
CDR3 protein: CATSDPRGRTGELFF
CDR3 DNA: TGTGCCACCAGTGATCCTAGGGGGCGCACCGGGGAGCTGTTTTTT

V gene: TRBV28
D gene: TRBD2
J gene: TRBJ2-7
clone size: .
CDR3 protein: CASSLIWMAGELGEQYF
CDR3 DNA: TGTGCCAGCAGTCTGATATGGATGGCGGGAGAGTTAGGGGAGCAGTACTTC

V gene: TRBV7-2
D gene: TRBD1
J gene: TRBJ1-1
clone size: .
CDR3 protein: CASSLGGTGGEAFF
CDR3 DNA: TGTGCCAGCAGCTTAGGGGGGACAGGGGGCGAAGCTTTCTTT

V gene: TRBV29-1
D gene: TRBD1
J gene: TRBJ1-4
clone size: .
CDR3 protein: CSVEDLPDRGNEKLFF
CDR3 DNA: TGCAGCGTTGAAGATCTCCCTGACAGGGGGAATGAAAAACTGTTTTTT

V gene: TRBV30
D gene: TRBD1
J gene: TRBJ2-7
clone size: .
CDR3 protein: CAGTGGNYEQYF
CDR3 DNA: TGTGCCGGGACAGGGGGTAACTACGAGCAGTACTTC

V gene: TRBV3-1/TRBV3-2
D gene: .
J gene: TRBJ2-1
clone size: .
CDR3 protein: CASSHVWSRGSYNEQFF
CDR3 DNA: TGTGCCAGCAGCCATGTCTGGTCGAGAGGCTCCTACAATGAGCAGTTCTTC

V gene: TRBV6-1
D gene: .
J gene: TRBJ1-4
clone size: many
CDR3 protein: CASSEVGGTNEKLFF
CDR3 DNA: TGTGCCAGCAGTGAGGTTGGGGGGACTAATGAAAAACTGTTTTTT

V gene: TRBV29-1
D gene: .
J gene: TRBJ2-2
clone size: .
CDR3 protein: CSVSRANTGELFF
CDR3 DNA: TGCAGCGTCTCCAGGGCTAACACCGGGGAGCTGTTTTTT

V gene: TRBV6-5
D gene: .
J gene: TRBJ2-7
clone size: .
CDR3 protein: CASSFSQGFLSYEQYF
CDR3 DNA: TGTGCCAGCAGTTTCTCCCAGGGTTTCCTATCCTACGAGCAGTACTTC

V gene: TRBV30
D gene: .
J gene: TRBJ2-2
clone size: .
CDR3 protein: CAWSDQGAGELFF
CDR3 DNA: TGTGCCTGGAGTGATCAGGGTGCCGGGGAGCTGTTTTTT

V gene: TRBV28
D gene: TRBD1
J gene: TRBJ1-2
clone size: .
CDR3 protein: CASSPGGYGYTF
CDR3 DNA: TGTGCCAGCAGTCCAGGGGGCTATGGCTACACCTTC

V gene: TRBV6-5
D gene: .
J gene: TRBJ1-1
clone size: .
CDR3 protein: CASSRQLEVNTEAFF
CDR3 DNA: TGTGCCAGCAGCCGCCAGTTGGAGGTGAACACTGAAGCTTTCTTT

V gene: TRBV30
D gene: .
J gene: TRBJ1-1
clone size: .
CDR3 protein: CAWNLGEGWGTEAFF
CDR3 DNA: TGTGCCTGGAATCTTGGGGAGGGCTGGGGCACTGAAGCTTTCTTT

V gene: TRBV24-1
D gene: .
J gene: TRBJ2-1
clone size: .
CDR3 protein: CATSASGDIVRRVNEQFF
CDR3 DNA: TGTGCCACCAGTGCTTCGGGGGATATCGTACGGCGGGTCAATGAGCAGTTCTTC

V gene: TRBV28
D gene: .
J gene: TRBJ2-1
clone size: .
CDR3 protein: CASSSPSGTIGNEQFF
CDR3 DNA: TGTGCCAGCAGTTCCCCCTCGGGGACAATCGGGAATGAGCAGTTCTTC

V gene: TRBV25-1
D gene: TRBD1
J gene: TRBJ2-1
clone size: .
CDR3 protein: CASSIQGAGSDNEQFF
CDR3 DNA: TGTGCCAGCAGTATCCAGGGGGCAGGGTCGGACAATGAGCAGTTCTTC

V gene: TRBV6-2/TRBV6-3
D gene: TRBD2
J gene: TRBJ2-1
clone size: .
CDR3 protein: CASSYSGTSGGEQFF
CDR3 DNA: TGTGCCAGCAGTTACTCAGGGACTAGCGGGGGGGAGCAGTTCTTC

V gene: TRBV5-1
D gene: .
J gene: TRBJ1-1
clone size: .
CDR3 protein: CASSPEGLGTEAFF
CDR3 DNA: TGCGCCAGCAGCCCGGAGGGGTTGGGCACTGAAGCTTTCTTT

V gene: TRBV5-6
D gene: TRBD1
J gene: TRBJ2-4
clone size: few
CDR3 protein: CASSPWTGENIQYF
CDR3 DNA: TGTGCCAGCAGCCCTTGGACAGGGGAAAACATTCAGTACTTC

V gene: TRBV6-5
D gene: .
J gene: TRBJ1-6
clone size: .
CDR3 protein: CASSPRDRSPLHF
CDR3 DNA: TGTGCCAGCAGTCCTCGGGATCGTTCACCCCTCCACTTT

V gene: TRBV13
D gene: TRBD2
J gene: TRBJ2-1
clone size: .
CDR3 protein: CASSLGGGAYNEQFF
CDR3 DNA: TGTGCCAGCAGCTTGGGCGGGGGGGCCTACAATGAGCAGTTCTTC

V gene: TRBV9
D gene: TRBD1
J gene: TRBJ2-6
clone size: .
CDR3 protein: CASSVAWGTGGAGANVLTF
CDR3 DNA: TGTGCCAGCAGCGTAGCTTGGGGGACAGGGGGCGCTGGGGCCAACGTCCTGACTTTC

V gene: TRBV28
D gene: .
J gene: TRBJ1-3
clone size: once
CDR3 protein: CASSLRGGSGNTIYF
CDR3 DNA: TGTGCCAGCAGTTTAAGAGGAGGGTCCGGAAACACCATATATTTT

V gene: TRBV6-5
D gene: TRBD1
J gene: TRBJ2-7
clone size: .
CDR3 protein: CASSSQGAPLTEQYF
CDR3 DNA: TGTGCCAGCAGTTCACAGGGGGCGCCATTGACCGAGCAGTACTTC

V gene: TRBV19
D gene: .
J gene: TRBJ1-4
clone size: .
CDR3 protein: CASSPGGLLFF
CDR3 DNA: TGTGCCAGTAGTCCCGGGGGGTTACTGTTTTTT

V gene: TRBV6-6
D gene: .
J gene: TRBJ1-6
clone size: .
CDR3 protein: CASSPRGAVPISLHF
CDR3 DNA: TGTGCCAGCAGCCCCCGGGGGGCCGTCCCTATCTCCCTCCACTTT

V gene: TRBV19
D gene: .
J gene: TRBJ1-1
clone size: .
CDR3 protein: CASAPRQEGLPFF
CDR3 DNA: TGTGCCAGTGCTCCTCGACAGGAAGGTCTTCCTTTCTTT

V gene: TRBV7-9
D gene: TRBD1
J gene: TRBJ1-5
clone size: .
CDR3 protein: CASTRTGGSEQPQHF
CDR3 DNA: TGTGCCAGCACCCGGACAGGGGGAAGCGAACAGCCCCAGCATTTT

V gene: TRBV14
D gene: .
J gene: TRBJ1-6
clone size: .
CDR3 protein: CASSQDGQGSDSPLHF
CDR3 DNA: TGTGCCAGCAGCCAAGATGGGCAGGGCTCCGATTCACCCCTCCACTTT

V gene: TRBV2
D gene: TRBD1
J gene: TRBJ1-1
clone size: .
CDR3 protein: CASSEVQGVEAFF
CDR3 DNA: TGTGCCAGCAGTGAAGTTCAGGGGGTTGAAGCTTTCTTT

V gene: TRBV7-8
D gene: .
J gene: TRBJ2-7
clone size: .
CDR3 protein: CASGADSTRSSYEQYF
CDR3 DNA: TGTGCCAGCGGCGCGGACAGTACGAGAAGCTCCTACGAGCAGTACTTC

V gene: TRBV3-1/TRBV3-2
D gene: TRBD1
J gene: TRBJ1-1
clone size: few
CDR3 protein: CASSPSGRGMAEAFF
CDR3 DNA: TGTGCCAGCAGCCCCTCAGGCAGGGGGATGGCTGAAGCTTTCTTT

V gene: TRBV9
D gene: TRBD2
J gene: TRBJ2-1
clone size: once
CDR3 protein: CASSSGAGGPSYNEQFF
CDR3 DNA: TGTGCCAGCAGCTCCGGGGCGGGGGGGCCCTCCTACAATGAGCAGTTCTTC

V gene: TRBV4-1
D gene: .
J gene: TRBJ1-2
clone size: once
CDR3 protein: CASSQAESVYGYTF
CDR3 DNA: TGCGCCAGCAGCCAAGCTGAATCGGTCTATGGCTACACCTTC

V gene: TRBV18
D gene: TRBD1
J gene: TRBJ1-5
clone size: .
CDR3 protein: CASSATGYSNQPQHF
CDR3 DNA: TGTGCCAGCTCAGCGACAGGGTATAGCAATCAGCCCCAGCATTTT

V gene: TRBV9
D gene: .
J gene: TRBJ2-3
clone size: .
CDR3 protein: CASSVGGSLGTDTQYF
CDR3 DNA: TGTGCCAGCAGCGTAGGAGGGAGCCTTGGCACAGATACGCAGTATTTT

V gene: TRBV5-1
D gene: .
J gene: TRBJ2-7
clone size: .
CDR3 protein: CASNNDGSYEQYF
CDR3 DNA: TGCGCCAGCAATAACGACGGGTCCTACGAGCAGTACTTC

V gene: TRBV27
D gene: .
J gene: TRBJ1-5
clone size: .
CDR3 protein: CASSPGHYMKPQHF
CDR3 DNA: TGTGCCAGCAGTCCCGGACATTATATGAAGCCCCAGCATTTT

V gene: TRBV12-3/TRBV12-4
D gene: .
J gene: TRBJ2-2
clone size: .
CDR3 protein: CAMTGNTGELFF
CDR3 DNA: TGTGCCATGACAGGCAACACCGGGGAGCTGTTTTTT

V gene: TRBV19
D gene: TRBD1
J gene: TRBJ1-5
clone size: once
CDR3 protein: CATKGTGLGNQPQHF
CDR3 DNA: TGTGCCACCAAGGGGACAGGGTTGGGCAATCAGCCCCAGCATTTT

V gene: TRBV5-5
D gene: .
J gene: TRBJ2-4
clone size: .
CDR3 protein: CASSLPGYGIQYF
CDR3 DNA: TGTGCCAGCAGCTTGCCCGGGTACGGCATTCAGTACTTC

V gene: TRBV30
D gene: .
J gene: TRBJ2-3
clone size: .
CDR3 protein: CAWSVRETTLSTDTQYF
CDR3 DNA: TGTGCCTGGAGTGTTAGGGAGACTACCCTAAGCACAGATACGCAGTATTTT

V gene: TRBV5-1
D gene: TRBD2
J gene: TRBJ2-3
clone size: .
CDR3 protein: CASTGRGVTDTQYF
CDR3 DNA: TGCGCCAGCACTGGGCGGGGGGTCACAGATACGCAGTATTTT

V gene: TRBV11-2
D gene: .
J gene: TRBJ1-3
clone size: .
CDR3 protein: CASSFQFRGGNTIYF
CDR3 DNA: TGTGCCAGCAGCTTTCAATTTCGGGGGGGAAACACCATATATTTT

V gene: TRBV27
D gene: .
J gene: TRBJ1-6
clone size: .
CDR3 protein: CASTSGGARNSPLHF
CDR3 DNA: TGTGCCAGCACCAGCGGGGGGGCCCGAAATTCACCCCTCCACTTT

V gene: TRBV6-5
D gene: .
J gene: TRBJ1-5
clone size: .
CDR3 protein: CASSFAGGSNQPQHF
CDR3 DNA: TGTGCCAGCAGTTTCGCCGGGGGTAGCAATCAGCCCCAGCATTTT

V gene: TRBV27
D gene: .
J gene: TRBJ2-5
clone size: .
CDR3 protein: CASRSTGDQETQYF
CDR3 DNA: TGTGCCAGTCGCAGTACGGGGGACCAAGAGACCCAGTACTTC

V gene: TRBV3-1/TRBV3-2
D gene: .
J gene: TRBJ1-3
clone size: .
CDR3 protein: CASSPTFSSGNTIYF
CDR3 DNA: TGTGCCAGCAGTCCAACGTTCAGCTCTGGAAACACCATATATTTT

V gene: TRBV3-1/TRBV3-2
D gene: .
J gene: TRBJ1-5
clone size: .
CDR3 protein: CASSPGALSNQPQHF
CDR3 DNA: TGTGCCAGCAGCCCAGGGGCCCTTAGCAATCAGCCCCAGCATTTT